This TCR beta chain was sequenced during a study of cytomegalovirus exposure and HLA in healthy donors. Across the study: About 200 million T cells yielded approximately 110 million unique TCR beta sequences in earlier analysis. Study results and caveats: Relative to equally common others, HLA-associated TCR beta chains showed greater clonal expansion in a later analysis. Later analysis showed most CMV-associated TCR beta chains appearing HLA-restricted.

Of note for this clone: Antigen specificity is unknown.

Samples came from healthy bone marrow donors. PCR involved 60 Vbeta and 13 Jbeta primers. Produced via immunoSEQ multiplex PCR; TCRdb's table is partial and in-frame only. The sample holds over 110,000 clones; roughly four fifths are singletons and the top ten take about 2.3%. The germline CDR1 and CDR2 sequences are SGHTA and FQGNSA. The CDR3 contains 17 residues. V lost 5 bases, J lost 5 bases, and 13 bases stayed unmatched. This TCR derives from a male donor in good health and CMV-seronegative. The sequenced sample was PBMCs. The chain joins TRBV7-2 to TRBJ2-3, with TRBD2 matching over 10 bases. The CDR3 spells CASSLLSGRAEKDTQYF. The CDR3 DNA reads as TGTGCCAGCAGCCTACTAAGCGGGAGGGCCGAGAAAGATACGCAGTATTTT.